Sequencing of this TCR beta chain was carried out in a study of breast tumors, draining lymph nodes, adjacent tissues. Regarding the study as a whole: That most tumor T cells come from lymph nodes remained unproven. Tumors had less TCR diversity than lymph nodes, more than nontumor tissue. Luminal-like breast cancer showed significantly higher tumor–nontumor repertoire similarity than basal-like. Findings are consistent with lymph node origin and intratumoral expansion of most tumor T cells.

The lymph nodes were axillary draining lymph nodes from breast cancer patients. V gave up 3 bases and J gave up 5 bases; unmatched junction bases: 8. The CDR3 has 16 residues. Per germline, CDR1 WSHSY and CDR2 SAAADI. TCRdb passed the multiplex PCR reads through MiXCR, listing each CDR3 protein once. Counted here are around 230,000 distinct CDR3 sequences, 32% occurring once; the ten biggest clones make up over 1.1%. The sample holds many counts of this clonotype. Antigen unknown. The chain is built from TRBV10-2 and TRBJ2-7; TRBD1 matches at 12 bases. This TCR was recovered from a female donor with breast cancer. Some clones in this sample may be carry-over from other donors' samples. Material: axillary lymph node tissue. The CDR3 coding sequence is TGCGCCAGCAGTGATGTTTGGGGACAGGGGGCCCACGAGCAGTACTTC. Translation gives CASSDVWGQGAHEQYF.